This T cell receptor beta chain was identified during a study of technical replicates of blood from a handful of donors. Clones were read by immunoSEQ multiplex PCR, and TCRdb kept only the in-frame ones, dropping some. Altogether 55,000 to 85,000 clones are present, around 97% being singletons, with the ten largest covering roughly 0.19%. CDR1 LNHDA and CDR2 SQIVND come from the germline V gene (reference sequence). Trimming removed 7 bases at V and 6 bases at J, with 24 bases between. This CDR3 contains 17 residues. The material sequenced was T cells isolated from PBMCs. The receptor was derived from a human donor in good health. The chain employs TRBV19 and TRBJ1-4; the D is unclear. The CDR3 nucleotides are TGTGCCAGTAAGCGTGCGGGTGGATACCAGGATTATGAAAAACTGTTTTTT. Protein sequence: CASKRAGGYQDYEKLFF.